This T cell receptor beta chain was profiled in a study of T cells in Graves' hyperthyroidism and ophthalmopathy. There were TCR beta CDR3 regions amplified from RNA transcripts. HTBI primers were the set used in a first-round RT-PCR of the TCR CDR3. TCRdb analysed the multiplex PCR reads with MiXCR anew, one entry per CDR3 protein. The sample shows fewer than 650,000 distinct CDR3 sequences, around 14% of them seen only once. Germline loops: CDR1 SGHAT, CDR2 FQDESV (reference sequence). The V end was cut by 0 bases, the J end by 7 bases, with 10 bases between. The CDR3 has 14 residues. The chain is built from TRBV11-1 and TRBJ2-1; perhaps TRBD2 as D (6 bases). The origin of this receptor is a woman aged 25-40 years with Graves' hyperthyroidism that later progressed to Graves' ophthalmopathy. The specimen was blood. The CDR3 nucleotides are TGTGCCAGCAGCTTAGCCGGGACTGAAAATGAGCAGTTCTTC. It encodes CASSLAGTENEQFF.